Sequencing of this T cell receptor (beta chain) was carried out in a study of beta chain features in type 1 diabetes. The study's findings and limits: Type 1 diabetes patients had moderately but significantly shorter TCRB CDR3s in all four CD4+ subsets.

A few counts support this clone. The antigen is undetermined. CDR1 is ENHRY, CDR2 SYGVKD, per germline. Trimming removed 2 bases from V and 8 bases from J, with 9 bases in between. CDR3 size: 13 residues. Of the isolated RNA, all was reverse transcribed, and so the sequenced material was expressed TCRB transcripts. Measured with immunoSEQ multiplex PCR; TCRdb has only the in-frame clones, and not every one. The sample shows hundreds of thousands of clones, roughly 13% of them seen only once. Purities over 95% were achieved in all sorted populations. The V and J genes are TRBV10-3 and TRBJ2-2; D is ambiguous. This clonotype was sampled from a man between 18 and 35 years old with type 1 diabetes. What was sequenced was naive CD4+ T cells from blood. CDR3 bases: TGTGCCATCAGTGAGCCTAGGGCAGGGGAGCTGTTTTTT. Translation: CAISEPRAGELFF.